This passage covers 25 T cell receptor beta chains from one sample sequenced in a study of T cell repertoires in cytomegalovirus infection. The antigens these receptors bind are not known. Via MiXCR, TCRdb re-called the reads, giving one row per CDR3 protein. The sample contains 40,000 to 60,000 distinct CDR3 sequences, about a fifth of which appear only once. The material sequenced was CD8+ T cells from cultured PBMCs, taken from culture after CMV antigen stimulation. These receptors were taken from a human donor in good health (CMV status not recorded). Some clones in this sample may be carry-over from other donors' samples.

This clonotype was counted between two and nine times. V and J are TRBV7-9 and TRBJ2-6, with D unresolved. The CDR3 is 14 residues long. The V gene lost 1 base and the J gene lost 4 bases, with 5 bases spanning the gap. The germline gives CDR1 SEHNR, CDR2 FQNEAQ (reference sequence). The CDR3 sequence: CASSLVSGANVLTF. CDR3 bases: TGTGCCAGCAGCTTAGTATCGGGGGCCAACGTCCTGACTTTC. Together with reference TRBV7-9 and TRBJ2-6, the CDR3 gives the full variable domain: DTGVSQNPRHKITKRGQNVTFRCDPISEHNRLYWYRQTLGQGPEFLTYFQNEAQLEKSRLLSDRFSAERPKGSFSTLEIQRTEQGDSAMYLCASSLVSGANVLTFGAGSRLTVL.

This clonotype was picked up many times. The chain couples TRBV9 to TRBJ2-1; 8 positions match TRBD2. CDR3 length equals 16 residues. With V trimmed by 0 bases and J by 4 bases, 6 bases remained unmatched. From germline, CDR1 is SGDLS and CDR2 YYNGEE. Written as DNA, the CDR3 is TGTGCCAGCAGCGTAGAGGGCGGGGGGTATTACAATGAGCAGTTCTTC. Translated, it gives CASSVEGGGYYNEQFF.

This chain joins TRBV12-3 or TRBV12-4 and TRBJ2-5; 7 nucleotides agree with TRBD2. The CDR3 runs 15 residues. Unmatched junction bases numbered 8, after V lost 2 bases and J lost 5 bases. The CDR3 nucleotides are TGTGCCAGCAGTTTACGAGGACTAGTTTGGGAGACCCAGTACTTC. Translating gives CASSLRGLVWETQYF.

The V gene is TRBV5-6, the J gene TRBJ2-2, with TRBD1 matching over 9 bases. The CDR3 loop spans 17 amino acids. The trim removed 2 bases at V and 3 bases at J, leaving 8 bases unmatched. CDR1 and CDR2 from the germline V gene are SGHDT and YYEEEE. Here the CDR3 DNA reads TGTGCCAGCAGCTTTGGACAGGGGATGGAAGACACCGGGGAGCTGTTTTTT. Translating it yields CASSFGQGMEDTGELFF.

The V gene is TRBV15, the J gene TRBJ2-3, with no clear D. The V gene lost 0 bases and the J gene lost 4 bases, with 5 bases spanning the gap. Germline V gene sequence: CDR1 LNHNV, CDR2 YYDKDF (reference sequence). This CDR3 spans 13 amino acids. The CDR3 is CATSRDWADTQYF. Written as DNA, the CDR3 is TGTGCCACCAGCAGAGACTGGGCAGATACGCAGTATTTT.

The rearrangement links TRBV12-3 or TRBV12-4 to TRBJ2-3; possible D gene TRBD2, 5 bases. The CDR3 runs 15 residues. Trimming pared 1 base from V and 2 bases from J, leaving 10 bases between. CDR3 amino acids: CASSLVTRDTDTQYF. As DNA, the CDR3 is TGTGCCAGCAGTTTAGTCACCCGGGACACAGATACGCAGTATTTT.

This clonotype turned up a few times. The rearrangement joins TRBV27 to TRBJ2-7; D might be TRBD1 (6 bases). The CDR3 has 11 amino acids. Germline CDR1 and CDR2: MNHEY and SMNVEV (reference sequence). Trimming removed 4 bases at V and 5 bases at J, with 6 bases between. The CDR3 sequence is CASSSGDEQYF. The CDR3 DNA reads TGTGCCAGCAGTTCAGGGGACGAGCAGTACTTC.

The chain uses TRBV6-2 or TRBV6-3 and TRBJ2-1; D perhaps matches TRBD2 (5 bases). V was pared by 3 bases and J by 4 bases, with 10 bases between. Germline V gene lookup returns CDR1 MNHEY and CDR2 SVGEGT. The CDR3 loop spans 14 amino acids. The DNA for the CDR3 is TGTGCCAGCAGTTATCGACGGGGATACAATGAGCAGTTCTTC. Its translation is CASSYRRGYNEQFF.

This clonotype was seen just once. This chain connects TRBV6-2 or TRBV6-3 to TRBJ1-1; D remains unclear. The CDR3 is 13 residues long. The V end lost 4 bases, the J end lost 8 bases, and 14 bases lay between the germline ends. Germline-derived CDR1 and CDR2 are MNHEY and SVGEGT. CDR3 in DNA: TGTGCCAGCAGTTTGGCGGCCACCCGAGAAGCTTTCTTT. It is translated as CASSLAATREAFF.

J is TRBJ1-1 and V is TRBV7-6, with unresolved D. CDR1 is SGHVS and CDR2 is FNYEAQ in the germline V gene. This CDR3 is built from 12 residues. V was pared by 6 bases and J by 5 bases, with 10 bases between. The CDR3 DNA follows: TGTGCCAGCAGGGGTTCGGGAACTGAAGCTTTCTTT. This translates into CASRGSGTEAFF. Complete variable domain (other parts from reference TRBV7-6 and TRBJ1-1): GAGVSQSPRYKVTKRGQDVALRCDPISGHVSLYWYRQALGQGPEFLTYFNYEAQQDKSGLPNDRFSAERPEGSISTLTIQRTEQRDSAMYRCASRGSGTEAFFGQGTRLTVV.

This clonotype was picked up many times. The rearrangement joins TRBV12-3 or TRBV12-4 to TRBJ2-1; TRBD2 matches 7 bases. The CDR3 contains 16 residues. With V trimmed by 5 bases and J by 0 bases, 7 bases remained unmatched. In DNA form, the CDR3 reads TGTGCCAGCAGTCCTAGCGGAGGCAGCTCCTACAATGAGCAGTTCTTC. This codes for CASSPSGGSSYNEQFF.

This clonotype showed up just a few times. This CDR3 reads CASSWSSYNEQFF. The CDR3 coding sequence is TGCGCCAGCAGCTGGAGCTCCTACAATGAGCAGTTCTTC. J is TRBJ2-1 and V is TRBV5-1; no definite D call. The germline V gene encodes CDR1 SGHRS and CDR2 YFSETQ. This CDR3 is built from 13 residues. Trimming removed 3 bases at V and 0 bases at J, with 4 bases between.

V and J are TRBV7-3 and TRBJ1-1; D is unresolved. The germline V gene encodes CDR1 SGHTA and CDR2 FQGTGA. Trimming pared 5 bases from V and 5 bases from J, leaving 12 bases between. The CDR3 has 13 amino acids. CDR3 region: CASSRLAGTEAFF. The CDR3 nucleotides read TGTGCCAGCAGCCGCCTAGCGGGGACTGAAGCTTTCTTT.

This clonotype showed up just a few times. The J gene is TRBJ1-5, the V gene TRBV7-9; D unresolved. Germline CDR1 and CDR2: SEHNR and FQNEAQ (reference sequence). V lost 5 bases, J lost 5 bases, and 13 bases lay in between. CDR3 length: 14 residues. The CDR3 reads CASSPEGGDQPQHF. CDR3 DNA sequence: TGTGCCAGCAGCCCCGAAGGAGGCGATCAGCCCCAGCATTTT.

The V and J genes are TRBV4-3 and TRBJ2-7; 9 bases fit TRBD2. Germline-derived CDR1 and CDR2 are LGHNA and YSLEER. The trim removed 0 bases at V and 3 bases at J, leaving 9 bases unmatched. CDR3 size: 17 residues. CDR3 sequence: CASSQDAAGGRFYEQYF. The DNA of the CDR3 is TGCGCCAGCAGCCAAGATGCGGCGGGAGGGCGATTCTACGAGCAGTACTTC.

The chain links TRBV15 to TRBJ2-3; TRBD1 aligns across 7 bases. Germline V gene sequence: CDR1 LNHNV, CDR2 YYDKDF (reference sequence). The CDR3 runs 15 residues. The V and J ends lost 3 bases and 0 bases, in that order; junction bases with no gene match: 3. CDR3 sequence: CATSRTGRSTDTQYF. The CDR3 DNA is TGTGCCACCAGCAGGACAGGGAGAAGCACAGATACGCAGTATTTT.

The rearrangement joins TRBV15 to TRBJ2-5, with a possible D match to TRBD2 (5 bases). Per the germline V gene, CDR1 is LNHNV and CDR2 is YYDKDF (reference sequence). The CDR3 covers 15 residues. V gave up 5 bases and J gave up 1 base, with 14 bases separating them. CDR3 sequence reads: CATSPGSSGQETQYF. CDR3 bases: TGTGCCACCAGCCCGGGGTCTTCGGGCCAAGAGACCCAGTACTTC.

V and J are TRBV12-3 or TRBV12-4 and TRBJ2-1, with a possible D match to TRBD1 (5 bases). V lost 4 bases and J 9 bases, leaving 16 bases between the germline ends. The CDR3 runs to 14 residues. CDR3 amino acids: CASSWAGNLGEQFF. The CDR3, as DNA: TGTGCCAGCAGTTGGGCAGGGAATTTAGGTGAGCAGTTCTTC.

This clonotype was counted a few times. V gene TRBV2 combines with J gene TRBJ2-7; D possibly corresponds to TRBD1 (5 bases). The V end was cut by 3 bases, the J end by 1 base, with 10 bases between. The CDR3 spans 14 residues. CDR1 and CDR2 (germline): SNHLY, FYNNEI. The CDR3 protein is CASSEDIRSYEQYF. Here the CDR3 DNA reads TGTGCCAGCAGTGAGGACATCCGTTCCTACGAGCAGTACTTC.

The chain has TRBV6-2 or TRBV6-3 and TRBJ2-7; TRBD1 agrees at 10 bases. Per the germline V gene, CDR1 is MNHEY and CDR2 is SVGEGT. V lost 8 bases and J lost 3; bases outside the gene matches: 10. This CDR3 is 15 amino acids long. DNA for the CDR3: TGTGCCAGCCAAGCTTGGGGGACAGGGGACTACGAGCAGTACTTC. Encoded protein: CASQAWGTGDYEQYF.

In this sample, this clonotype turned up a few times. This chain uses TRBV27 with TRBJ1-2; D call uncertain. The CDR3 has 15 amino acids. CDR1 and CDR2 (germline): MNHEY, SMNVEV (reference sequence). Trimming removed 0 bases from V and 2 bases from J, with 10 bases in between. The CDR3 protein is CASSLSILKNYGYTF. CDR3 DNA sequence: TGTGCCAGCAGTTTATCGATTCTGAAGAACTATGGCTACACCTTC.

The chain recombines TRBV11-2 with TRBJ2-4; tentatively, D is TRBD2 (6 bases). V shed 3 bases and J shed 9 bases, with 24 bases lying between them. Germline V lookup: CDR1 SGHAT, CDR2 FQNNGV. The CDR3 has 17 residues. CDR3 region: CASSFRDSTINGGIQYF. CDR3 DNA: TGTGCCAGCAGCTTTCGGGACTCCACAATAAACGGTGGCATTCAGTACTTC.

Here the CDR3 reads CASSPGPSTEAFF. The CDR3 bases are TGTGCCAGCAGCCCCGGACCATCGACTGAAGCTTTCTTT. The V call is TRBV7-3, the J call TRBJ1-1; D is unclear. Trimming took off 5 bases at V and 5 bases at J, with 12 bases between the two ends. The germline V gene encodes CDR1 SGHTA and CDR2 FQGTGA. This CDR3 has 13 residues.

A few counts support this clonotype. The chain combines TRBV10-2 with TRBJ2-1, with TRBD2 matching over 7 bases. V lost 6 bases to trimming and J lost 10 bases; unmatched junction nucleotides: 15. Germline lookup yields CDR1 WSHSY and CDR2 SAAADI. The CDR3 consists of 15 residues. CDR3 sequence reads: CASSAEDLADPEQFF. The CDR3 DNA is TGCGCCAGCAGCGCAGAGGATCTAGCGGACCCGGAGCAGTTCTTC.

This clonotype was observed a few times. The rearrangement links TRBV4-2 to TRBJ1-1; D uncertain. The germline CDR1 and CDR2 sequences are LGHNA and YNFKEQ. V was cut by 0 bases and J by 7 bases, with 9 bases left in between. The CDR3 spans 13 residues. As DNA, the CDR3 is TGTGCCAGCAGCCAAGATCAACGAAGTGAAGCTTTCTTT. Protein sequence: CASSQDQRSEAFF.